This T cell receptor beta chain was sequenced during a study of human T cells and chemical hapten exposure. Study summary: For sensitization, 2% DPC was applied to a 2 cm by 2 cm patch of upper inner arm skin. Study-wide findings and caveats: Donor immune responses may differ from healthy people's, since all donors had alopecia.

Germline V gene lookup returns CDR1 SGHAT and CDR2 FQNNGV. The germline V and J ends were trimmed by 8 bases and 7 bases, with 12 bases remaining between them. This CDR3 is built from 13 residues. Regarding time point: patch test 1, 2 weeks after DPC sensitization. Treatment noted: therapeutic diphenylcyclopropenone sensitization with weekly scalp DPC. This clonotype was seen more than once but under ten times. Its matching antigen is unknown. The library tagged individual cDNA molecules with unique molecular identifiers. TCRdb called the RACE reads again in MiXCR, with one record for every CDR3 protein. The sample holds about 340,000 distinct CDR3 sequences, 6% to 8.5% seen once.

This receptor was identified in a young woman with alopecia areata. Some clones in this sample may be carry-over from other donors' samples. Sequenced here: whole blood, sampled in connection with sensitization to the hapten diphenylcyclopropenone (DPC). The chain links TRBV11-2 to TRBJ1-6; D uncertain. CDR3 DNA sequence: TGTGCCAGCCTAGCGGGCGGAAATTCACCCCTCCACTTT. Translated, it gives CASLAGGNSPLHF.